This T cell receptor (beta chain) was found in a study of T-cell reconstitution after alpha-beta-depleted transplantation in children. Study-level results: Several hundred expanded graft clones reportedly gave rise to the alpha-beta T cells present about two months after transplant. From surviving recipient T cells and thymic progenitors came the high day-60 TCRbeta diversity observed in some patients. Newly generated T cells supplied most T-cell counts and diversity one year post-transplant.

To note about this clonotype: Antigen specificity is unknown.

Trimming pared 0 bases from V and 2 bases from J, leaving 3 bases between. This CDR3 comprises 13 residues. Germline CDR1 is KGHDR and CDR2 is SFDVKD. The authors prepared the TCRbeta library with unique molecular identifiers. One entry per CDR3 protein results from TCRdb running MiXCR on the PCR reads. The top ten clones hold less than 9% of a sample with 250,000 to 300,000 distinct CDR3 sequences, around 10% of them seen once. This sample comprised PBMCs, obtained before TCRalphabeta/CD19-depleted stem cell transplant. The chain uses TRBV24-1 and TRBJ2-5; D is ambiguous. The receptor comes from a boy under three years old with acute myeloid leukemia, due to receive a stem cell transplant. The CDR3 DNA is TGTGCCACCAGTGATTTGACGCAAGAGACCCAGTACTTC. It is translated as CATSDLTQETQYF.